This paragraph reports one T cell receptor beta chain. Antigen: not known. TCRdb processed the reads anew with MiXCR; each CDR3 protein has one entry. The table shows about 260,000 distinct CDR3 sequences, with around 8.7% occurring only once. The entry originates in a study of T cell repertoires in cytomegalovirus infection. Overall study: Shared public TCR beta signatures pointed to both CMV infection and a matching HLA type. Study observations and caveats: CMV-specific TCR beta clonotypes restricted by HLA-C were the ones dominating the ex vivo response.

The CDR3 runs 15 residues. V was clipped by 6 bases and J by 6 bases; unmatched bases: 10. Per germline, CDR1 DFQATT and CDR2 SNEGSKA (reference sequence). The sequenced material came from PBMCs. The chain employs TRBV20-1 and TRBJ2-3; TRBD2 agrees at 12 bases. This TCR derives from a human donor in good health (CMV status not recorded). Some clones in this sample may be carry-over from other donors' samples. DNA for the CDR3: TGCAGTGCCACCGCACTAGCGGGGGGCGGGGATACGCAGTATTTT. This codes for CSATALAGGGDTQYF.